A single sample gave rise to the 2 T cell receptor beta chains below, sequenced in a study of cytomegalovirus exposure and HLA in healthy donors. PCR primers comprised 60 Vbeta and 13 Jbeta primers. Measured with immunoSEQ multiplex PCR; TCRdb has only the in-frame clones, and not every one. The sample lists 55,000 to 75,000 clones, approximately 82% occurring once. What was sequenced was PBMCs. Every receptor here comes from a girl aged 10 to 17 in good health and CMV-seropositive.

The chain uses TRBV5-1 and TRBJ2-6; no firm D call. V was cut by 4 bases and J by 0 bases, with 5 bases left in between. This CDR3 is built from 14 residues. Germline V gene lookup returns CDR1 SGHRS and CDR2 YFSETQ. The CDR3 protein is CASSDTSGANVLTF. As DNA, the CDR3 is TGCGCCAGCAGCGACACCTCTGGGGCCAACGTCCTGACTTTC.

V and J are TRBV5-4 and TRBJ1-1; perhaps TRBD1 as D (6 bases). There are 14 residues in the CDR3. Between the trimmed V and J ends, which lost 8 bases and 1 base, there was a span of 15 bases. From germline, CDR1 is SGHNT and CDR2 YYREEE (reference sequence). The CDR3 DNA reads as TGTGCCAGTTACAGGACAGTCTCGAACACTGAAGCTTTCTTT. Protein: CASYRTVSNTEAFF.